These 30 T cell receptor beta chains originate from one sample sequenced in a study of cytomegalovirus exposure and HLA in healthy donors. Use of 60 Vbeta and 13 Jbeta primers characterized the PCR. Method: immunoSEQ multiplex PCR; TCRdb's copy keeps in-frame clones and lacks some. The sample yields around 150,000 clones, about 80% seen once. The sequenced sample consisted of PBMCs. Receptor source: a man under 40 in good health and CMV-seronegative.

CDR3 residues: CATSRDSPGARGEQYF. In nucleotides, the CDR3 is TGTGCCACCAGCAGGGACAGCCCCGGGGCTAGGGGCGAGCAGTACTTC. The chain is built from TRBV15 and TRBJ2-7; tentatively, D is TRBD1 (6 bases). Trimming cost V 3 bases and J 6 bases, with 21 bases left between them. Germline lookup yields CDR1 LNHNV and CDR2 YYDKDF (reference sequence). The CDR3 runs to 16 residues.

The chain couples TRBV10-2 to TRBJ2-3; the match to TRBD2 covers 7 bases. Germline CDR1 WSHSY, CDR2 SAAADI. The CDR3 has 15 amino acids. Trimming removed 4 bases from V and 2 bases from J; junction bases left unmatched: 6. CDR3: CASSVSGPNTDTQYF. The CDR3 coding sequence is TGCGCCAGCAGTGTTAGCGGGCCAAACACAGATACGCAGTATTTT.

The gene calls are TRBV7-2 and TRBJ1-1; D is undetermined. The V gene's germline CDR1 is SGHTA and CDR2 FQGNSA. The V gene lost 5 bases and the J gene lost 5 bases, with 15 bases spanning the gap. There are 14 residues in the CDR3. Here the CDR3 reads CASSRLDSRTEAFF. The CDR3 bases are TGTGCCAGCAGCCGTTTGGACTCGAGGACTGAAGCTTTCTTT.

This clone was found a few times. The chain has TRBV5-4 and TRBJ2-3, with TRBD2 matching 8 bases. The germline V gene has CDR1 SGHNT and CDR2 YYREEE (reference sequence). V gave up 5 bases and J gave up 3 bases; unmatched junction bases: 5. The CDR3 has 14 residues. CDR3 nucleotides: TGTGCCAGCAGGTCGGCGGGAGGTACAGATACGCAGTATTTT. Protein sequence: CASRSAGGTDTQYF.

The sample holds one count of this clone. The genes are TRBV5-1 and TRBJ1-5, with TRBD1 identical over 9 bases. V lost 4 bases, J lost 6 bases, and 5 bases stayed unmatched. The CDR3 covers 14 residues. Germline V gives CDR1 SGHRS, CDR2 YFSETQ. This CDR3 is CASSPTGGGQPQHF. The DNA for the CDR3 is TGCGCCAGCAGCCCGACAGGGGGAGGTCAGCCCCAGCATTTT.

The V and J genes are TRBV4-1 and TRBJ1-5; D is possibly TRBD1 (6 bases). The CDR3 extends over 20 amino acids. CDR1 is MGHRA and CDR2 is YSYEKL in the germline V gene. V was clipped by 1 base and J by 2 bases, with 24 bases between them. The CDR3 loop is CASSQVVTKQGLLGNQPQHF. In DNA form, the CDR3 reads TGCGCCAGCAGCCAAGTGGTGACAAAACAGGGCCTCCTGGGCAATCAGCCCCAGCATTTT.

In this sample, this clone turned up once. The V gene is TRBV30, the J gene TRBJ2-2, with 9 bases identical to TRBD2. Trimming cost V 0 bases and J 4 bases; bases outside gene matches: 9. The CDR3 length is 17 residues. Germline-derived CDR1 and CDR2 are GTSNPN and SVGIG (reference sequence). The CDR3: CAWSVARGRAGTGELFF. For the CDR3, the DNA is TGTGCCTGGAGTGTAGCTCGCGGGAGGGCGGGCACCGGGGAGCTGTTTTTT. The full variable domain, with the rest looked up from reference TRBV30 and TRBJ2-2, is SQTIHQWPATLVQPVGSPLSLECTVEGTSNPNLYWYRQAAGRGLQLLFYSVGIGQISSEVPQNLSASRPQDRQFILSSKKLLLSDSGFYLCAWSVARGRAGTGELFFGEGSRLTVL.

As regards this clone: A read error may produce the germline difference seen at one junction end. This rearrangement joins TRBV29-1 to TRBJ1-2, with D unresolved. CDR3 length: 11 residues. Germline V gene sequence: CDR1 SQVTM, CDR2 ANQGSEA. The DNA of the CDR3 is TGCAGCGCTTATGAGGGCTATGGCTACCCCTTC. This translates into CSAYEGYGYPF. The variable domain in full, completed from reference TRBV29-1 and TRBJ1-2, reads SAVISQKPSRDICQRGTSLTIQCQVDSQVTMMFWYRQQPGQSLTLIATANQGSEATYESGFVIDKFPISRPNLTFSTLTVSNMSPEDSSIYLCSAYEGYGYPFGSGTRLTVV.

CDR3 amino acids: CATSTGLGVEPQHF. In DNA form, the CDR3 reads TGTGCCACCAGCACGGGACTCGGGGTGGAGCCCCAGCATTTT. This chain connects TRBV15 to TRBJ1-5; D might be TRBD1 (5 bases). Trimming took 4 bases from V and 8 from J, leaving 15 bases between them. There are 14 residues in the CDR3. CDR1 and CDR2 (germline): LNHNV, YYDKDF (reference sequence).

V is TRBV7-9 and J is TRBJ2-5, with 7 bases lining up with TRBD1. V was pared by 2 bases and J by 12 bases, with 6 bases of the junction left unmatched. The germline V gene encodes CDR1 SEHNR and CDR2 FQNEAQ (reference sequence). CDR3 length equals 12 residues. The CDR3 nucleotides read TGTGCCAGCAGCTTAACAGGGGTTCTTAAGTACTTC. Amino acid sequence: CASSLTGVLKYF.

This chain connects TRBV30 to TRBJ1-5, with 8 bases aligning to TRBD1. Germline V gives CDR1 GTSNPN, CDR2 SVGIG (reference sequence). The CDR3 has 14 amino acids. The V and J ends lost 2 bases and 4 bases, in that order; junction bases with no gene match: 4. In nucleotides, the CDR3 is TGTGCCTGGAGTTCGACAGGGGTTAATCAGCCCCAGCATTTT. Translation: CAWSSTGVNQPQHF.

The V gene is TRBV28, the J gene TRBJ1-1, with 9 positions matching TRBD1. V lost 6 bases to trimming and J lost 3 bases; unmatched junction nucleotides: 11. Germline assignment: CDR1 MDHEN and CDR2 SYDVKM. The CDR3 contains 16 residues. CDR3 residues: CASRSGTGSPDTEAFF. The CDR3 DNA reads TGTGCCAGCAGATCCGGGACAGGGAGCCCGGACACTGAAGCTTTCTTT.

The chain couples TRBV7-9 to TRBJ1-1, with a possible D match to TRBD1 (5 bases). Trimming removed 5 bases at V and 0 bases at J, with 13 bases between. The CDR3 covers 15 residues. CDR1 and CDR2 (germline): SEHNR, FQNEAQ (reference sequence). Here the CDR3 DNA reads TGTGCCAGCAGCGCGGGACGGCTAATGAACACTGAAGCTTTCTTT. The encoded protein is CASSAGRLMNTEAFF. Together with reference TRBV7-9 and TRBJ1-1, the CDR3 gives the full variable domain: DTGVSQNPRHKITKRGQNVTFRCDPISEHNRLYWYRQTLGQGPEFLTYFQNEAQLEKSRLLSDRFSAERPKGSFSTLEIQRTEQGDSAMYLCASSAGRLMNTEAFFGQGTRLTVV.

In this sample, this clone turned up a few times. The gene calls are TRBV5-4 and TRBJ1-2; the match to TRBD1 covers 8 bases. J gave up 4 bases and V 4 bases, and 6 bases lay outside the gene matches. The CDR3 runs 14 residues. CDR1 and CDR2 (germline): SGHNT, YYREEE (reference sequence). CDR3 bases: TGTGCCAGCAGCGGTTTAGACAGGGGCTATGGCTACACCTTC. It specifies CASSGLDRGYGYTF.

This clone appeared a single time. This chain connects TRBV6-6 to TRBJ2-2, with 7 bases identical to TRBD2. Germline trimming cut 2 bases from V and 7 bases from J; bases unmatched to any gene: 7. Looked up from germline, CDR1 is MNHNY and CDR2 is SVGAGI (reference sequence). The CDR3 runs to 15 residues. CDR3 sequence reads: CASSYREGDIGELFF. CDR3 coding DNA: TGTGCCAGCAGTTACAGGGAGGGTGATATCGGGGAGCTGTTTTTT.

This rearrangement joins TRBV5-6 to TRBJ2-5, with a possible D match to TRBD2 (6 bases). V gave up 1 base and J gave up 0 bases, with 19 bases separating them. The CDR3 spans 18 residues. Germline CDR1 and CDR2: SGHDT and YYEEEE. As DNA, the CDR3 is TGTGCCAGCAGCTTGCGTATTGGGGGGACGGGATACCAAGAGACCCAGTACTTC. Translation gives CASSLRIGGTGYQETQYF.

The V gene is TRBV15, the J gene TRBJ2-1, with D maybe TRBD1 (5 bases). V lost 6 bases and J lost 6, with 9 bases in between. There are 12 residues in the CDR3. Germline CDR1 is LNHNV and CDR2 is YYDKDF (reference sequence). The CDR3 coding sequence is TGTGCCACCAGTGGGGCCCCCAATGAGCAGTTCTTC. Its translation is CATSGAPNEQFF.

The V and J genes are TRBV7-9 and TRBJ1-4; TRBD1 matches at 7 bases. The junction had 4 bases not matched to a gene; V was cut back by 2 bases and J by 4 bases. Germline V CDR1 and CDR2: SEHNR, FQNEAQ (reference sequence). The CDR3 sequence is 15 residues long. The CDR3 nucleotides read TGTGCCAGCAGCTTATTAGGGACAGATAATGAAAAACTGTTTTTT. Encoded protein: CASSLLGTDNEKLFF.

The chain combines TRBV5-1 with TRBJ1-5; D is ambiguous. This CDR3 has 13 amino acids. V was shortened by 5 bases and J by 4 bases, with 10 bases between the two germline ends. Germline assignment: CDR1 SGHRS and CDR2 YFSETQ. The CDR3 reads CASSEAPNQPQHF. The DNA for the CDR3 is TGCGCCAGCAGTGAGGCTCCAAATCAGCCCCAGCATTTT.

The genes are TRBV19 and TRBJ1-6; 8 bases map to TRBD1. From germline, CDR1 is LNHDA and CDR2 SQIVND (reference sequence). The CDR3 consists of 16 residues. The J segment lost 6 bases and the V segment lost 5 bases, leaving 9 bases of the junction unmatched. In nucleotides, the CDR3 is TGTGCCAGTAGTCCCCTCTCAGGGGGCCGTAATTCACCCCTCCACTTT. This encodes CASSPLSGGRNSPLHF.

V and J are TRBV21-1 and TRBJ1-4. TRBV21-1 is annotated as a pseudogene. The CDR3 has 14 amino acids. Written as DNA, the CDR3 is TGTGCCAGCAGCCCCAGGAGGGAGAATGAAAAACTGTTTTTT. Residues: CASSPRRENEKLFF.

The CDR3, as DNA: TGTGCCAGCAGTTTCTTAAGGGCAGGGGGCGCCTACGAGCAGTACTTC. Protein sequence: CASSFLRAGGAYEQYF. This chain joins TRBV28 and TRBJ2-7, with 8 nucleotides matching TRBD1. The length of the CDR3 is 16 residues. The ends lost 3 bases at V and 2 bases at J; junction bases unmatched: 9. CDR1 and CDR2 from the germline V gene are MDHEN and SYDVKM.

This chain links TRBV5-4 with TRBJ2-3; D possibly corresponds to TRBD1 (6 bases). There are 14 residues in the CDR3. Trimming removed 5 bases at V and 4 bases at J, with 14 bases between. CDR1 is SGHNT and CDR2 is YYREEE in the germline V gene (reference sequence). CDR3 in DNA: TGTGCCAGCAGTTTTCACTACAGGGCAGATACGCAGTATTTT. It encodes CASSFHYRADTQYF. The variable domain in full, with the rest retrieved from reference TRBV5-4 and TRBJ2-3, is ETGVTQSPTHLIKTRGQQVTLRCSSQSGHNTVSWYQQALGQGPQFIFQYYREEENGRGNFPPRFSGLQFPNYSSELNVNALELDDSALYLCASSFHYRADTQYFGPGTRLTVL.

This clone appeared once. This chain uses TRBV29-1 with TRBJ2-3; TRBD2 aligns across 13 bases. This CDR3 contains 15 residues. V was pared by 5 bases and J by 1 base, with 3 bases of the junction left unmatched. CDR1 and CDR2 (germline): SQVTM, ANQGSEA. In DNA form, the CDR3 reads TGCAGCGTTATAGGGACTAGCGGGGGCACAGATACGCAGTATTTT. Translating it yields CSVIGTSGGTDTQYF.

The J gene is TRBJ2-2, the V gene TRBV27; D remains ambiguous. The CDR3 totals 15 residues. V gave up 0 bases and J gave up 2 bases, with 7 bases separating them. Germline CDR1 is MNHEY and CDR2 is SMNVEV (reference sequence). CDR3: CASSLSSGNTGELFF. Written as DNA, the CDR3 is TGTGCCAGCAGTTTATCGTCAGGAAACACCGGGGAGCTGTTTTTT.

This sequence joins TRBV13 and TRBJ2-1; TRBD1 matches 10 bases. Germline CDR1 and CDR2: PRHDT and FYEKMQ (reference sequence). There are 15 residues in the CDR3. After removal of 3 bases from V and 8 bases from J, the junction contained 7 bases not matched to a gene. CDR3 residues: CASSFYRTGGDEQFF. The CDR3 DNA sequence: TGTGCCAGCAGCTTTTATCGGACAGGGGGGGATGAGCAGTTCTTC. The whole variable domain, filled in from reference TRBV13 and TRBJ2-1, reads AAGVIQSPRHLIKEKRETATLKCYPIPRHDTVYWYQQGPGQDPQFLISFYEKMQSDKGSIPDRFSAQQFSDYHSELNMSSLELGDSALYFCASSFYRTGGDEQFFGPGTRLTVL.

CDR3 in DNA: TGTGCCAGCAGCCCGCCCAGACTAGCGGGAGACACAGAGCAGTACTTC. Translation gives CASSPPRLAGDTEQYF. The chain joins TRBV5-4 to TRBJ2-7; 12 positions match TRBD2. Germline values: CDR1 SGHNT, CDR2 YYREEE (reference sequence). V dropped 4 bases and J dropped 7; count of bases not matched to a gene: 12. CDR3 length: 16 residues.

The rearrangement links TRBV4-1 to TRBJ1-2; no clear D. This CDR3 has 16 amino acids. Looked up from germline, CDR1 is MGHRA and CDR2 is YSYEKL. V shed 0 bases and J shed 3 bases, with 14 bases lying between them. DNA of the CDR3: TGCGCCAGCAGCCAAGATTGGGTCAGCGGCTACTATGGCTACACCTTC. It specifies CASSQDWVSGYYGYTF.

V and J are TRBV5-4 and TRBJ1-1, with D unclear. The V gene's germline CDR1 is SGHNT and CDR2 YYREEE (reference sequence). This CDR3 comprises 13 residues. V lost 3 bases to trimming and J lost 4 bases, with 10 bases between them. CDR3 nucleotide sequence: TGTGCCAGCAGCTCCGAGGCGGGCACTGAAGCTTTCTTT. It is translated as CASSSEAGTEAFF.

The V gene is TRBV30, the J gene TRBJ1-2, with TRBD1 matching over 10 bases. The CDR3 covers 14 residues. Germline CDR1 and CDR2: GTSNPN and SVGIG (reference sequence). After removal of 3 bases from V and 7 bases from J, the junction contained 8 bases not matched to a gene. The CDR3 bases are TGTGCCTGGAGCCGGGACAGGGGACAGCGTGGCTACACCTTC. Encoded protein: CAWSRDRGQRGYTF. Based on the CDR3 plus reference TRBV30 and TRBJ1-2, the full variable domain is SQTIHQWPATLVQPVGSPLSLECTVEGTSNPNLYWYRQAAGRGLQLLFYSVGIGQISSEVPQNLSASRPQDRQFILSSKKLLLSDSGFYLCAWSRDRGQRGYTFGSGTRLTVV.